This is a list of T cell receptor beta chains from one sample in a study of blood T cells in healthy people across ages. In TCRdb, the 5' RACE reads were re-called with MiXCR into one record per CDR3 protein. The sample shows about 970,000 distinct CDR3 sequences, just over 50% of them seen only once. The sample was blood. These TCRs come from a woman aged 55-69 years in good health. The CDR3 runs from the conserved cysteine through the conserved F or W. The order of the fields is J gene, D gene, V gene, clone size, CDR3 protein, CDR3 DNA. The D gene is left open where the match is weak. Clone size appears in some rows only: once, few, many, or a class for an expanded clone.

>TRBJ2-4|-|TRBV2|few
CASRTWTEAKNIQYF
TGTGCCAGCAGAACCTGGACAGAGGCCAAAAACATTCAGTACTTC
>TRBJ2-7|TRBD2|TRBV12-3/TRBV12-4|once
CASSLFGRGARNYEQYF
TGTGCCAGCAGTTTATTCGGGAGGGGCGCCCGGAACTACGAGCAGTACTTC
>TRBJ2-3|-|TRBV12-3/TRBV12-4|-
CASSWELGWRGTDTQYF
TGTGCCAGCAGCTGGGAATTAGGCTGGCGAGGGACAGATACGCAGTATTTT
>TRBJ1-2|TRBD1|TRBV18|-
CASTDRGGYGYTF
TGTGCCAGCACGGACAGGGGTGGCTATGGCTACACCTTC
>TRBJ2-1|TRBD2|TRBV18|-
CASSPITSGANEQFF
TGTGCCAGCTCACCAATCACTAGCGGGGCCAATGAGCAGTTCTTC
>TRBJ2-4|TRBD2|TRBV27|once
CASRTSSGRLAKNIQYF
TGTGCCAGCAGGACGAGTAGCGGGAGATTGGCGAAAAACATTCAGTACTTC
>TRBJ2-1|-|TRBV20-1|many
CSASSQGASGIDEQFF
TGCAGTGCTAGTTCCCAGGGGGCTAGCGGGATTGATGAGCAGTTCTTC
>TRBJ2-1|-|TRBV7-2|-
CASSVARLNEQFF
TGTGCCAGCAGCGTAGCCCGTCTCAATGAGCAGTTCTTC
>TRBJ2-3|TRBD2|TRBV28|-
CASSLFASGPTDTQYF
TGTGCCAGCAGTTTATTTGCTAGCGGGCCCACAGATACGCAGTATTTT
>TRBJ2-1|-|TRBV29-1|few
CSVAGGGSYNEQFF
TGCAGCGTAGCAGGGGGAGGCTCCTACAATGAGCAGTTCTTC
>TRBJ1-1|-|TRBV6-1|-
CASSVHMDTEAFF
TGTGCCAGCAGTGTACATATGGACACTGAAGCTTTCTTT
>TRBJ2-7|-|TRBV15|many
CATSRGPYEQYF
TGTGCCACCAGCAGAGGACCCTACGAGCAGTACTTC
>TRBJ2-3|TRBD1|TRBV20-1|once
CSGDRSDPGTDTQYF
TGCAGCGGGGACAGGTCGGACCCCGGCACAGATACGCAGTATTTT
>TRBJ2-5|-|TRBV5-1|-
CASSLVSFLGGAGETQYF
TGCGCCAGCAGCTTGGTGTCGTTCTTGGGGGGAGCCGGTGAGACCCAGTACTTC
>TRBJ2-7|-|TRBV29-1|few
CSILHSSYEQYF
TGCAGCATCCTACACAGTTCCTACGAGCAGTACTTC
>TRBJ2-7|-|TRBV29-1|few
CSVVHGTYEQYF
TGCAGCGTTGTACACGGGACCTACGAGCAGTACTTC
>TRBJ2-1|TRBD1|TRBV3-1|-
CASRADRQHNEQFF
TGCGCCAGCAGGGCGGACAGGCAACACAATGAGCAGTTCTTC
>TRBJ2-3|-|TRBV27|-
CASSLAGEDTQYF
TGTGCCAGCAGTTTGGCAGGGGAAGATACGCAGTATTTT
>TRBJ1-2|-|TRBV7-9|-
CASSLAPKSVPGYTF
TGTGCCAGCAGCTTAGCCCCTAAATCAGTGCCTGGCTACACCTTC
>TRBJ2-1|TRBD2|TRBV20-1|-
CSAAKGGTSAHNEQFF
TGCAGTGCTGCGAAGGGGGGGACTAGTGCACACAATGAGCAGTTCTTC
>TRBJ2-1|-|TRBV21-1|-
CASSKEGVAGDNEQFF
TGTGCCAGCAGCAAAGAAGGGGTAGCGGGAGATAATGAGCAGTTCTTC
>TRBJ2-5|TRBD2|TRBV29-1|-
CSVRRVAGAPAPLFGNEQYF
TGCAGCGTCCGACGAGTAGCGGGAGCTCCGGCCCCACTCTTTGGCAATGAGCAGTACTTC
>TRBJ1-5|-|TRBV6-5|-
CASSYSGGGQPQHF
TGTGCCAGCAGTTACTCCGGGGGAGGTCAGCCCCAGCATTTT
>TRBJ2-7|-|TRBV29-1|few
CSAGTGDSEQYF
TGCAGCGCCGGGACGGGGGACTCTGAGCAGTACTTC
>TRBJ2-7|TRBD2|TRBV12-3/TRBV12-4|few
CASSLAGGWNEQYF
TGTGCCAGCAGTCTAGCGGGAGGGTGGAACGAGCAGTACTTC
>TRBJ2-1|-|TRBV28|few
CASSNTGRRPQQFF
TGTGCCAGCAGTAATACAGGGCGGCGGCCACAGCAGTTCTTC